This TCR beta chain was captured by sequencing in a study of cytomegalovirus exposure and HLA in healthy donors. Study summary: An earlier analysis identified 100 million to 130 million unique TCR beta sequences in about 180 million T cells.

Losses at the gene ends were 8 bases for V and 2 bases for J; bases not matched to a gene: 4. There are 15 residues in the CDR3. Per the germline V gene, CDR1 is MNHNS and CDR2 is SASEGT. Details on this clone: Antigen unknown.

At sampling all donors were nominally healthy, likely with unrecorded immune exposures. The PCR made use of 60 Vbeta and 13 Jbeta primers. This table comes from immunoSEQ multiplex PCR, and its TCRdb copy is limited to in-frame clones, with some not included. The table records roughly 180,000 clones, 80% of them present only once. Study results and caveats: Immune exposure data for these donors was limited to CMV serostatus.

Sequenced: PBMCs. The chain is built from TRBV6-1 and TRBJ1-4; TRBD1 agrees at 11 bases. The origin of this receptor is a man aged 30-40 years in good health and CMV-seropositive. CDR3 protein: CASAWDRGTNEKLFF. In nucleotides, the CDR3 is TGTGCCAGCGCCTGGGACAGGGGGACTAATGAAAAACTGTTTTTT.